This T cell receptor (beta chain) is drawn from a study of T cell changes during pregnancy in multiple sclerosis. The CDR3 spans 13 residues. The ends lost 5 bases at V and 3 bases at J; junction bases unmatched: 4. From germline, CDR1 is MDHEN and CDR2 SYDVKM. Generated by immunoSEQ multiplex PCR, the TCRdb table keeps only in-frame clones and is missing some. The repertoire holds about 44,000 clones, roughly nine tenths seen once, with about 1% in the top ten. The V and J genes are TRBV28 and TRBJ2-7, with TRBD1 matching 7 bases. The receptor's source is a female donor with multiple sclerosis, enrolled in a pregnancy study. The sample here was CD4+ T cells from peripheral blood mononuclear cells, taken after pregnancy. CDR3 bases: TGTGCCAGCAGTACAGGGGCCAGCTACGAGCAGTACTTC. Translated, it gives CASSTGASYEQYF. The variable domain in full, with the rest retrieved from reference TRBV28 and TRBJ2-7, is DVKVTQSSRYLVKRTGEKVFLECVQDMDHENMFWYRQDPGLGLRLIYFSYDVKMKEKGDIPEGYSVSREKKERFSLILESASTNQTSMYLCASSTGASYEQYFGPGTRLTVT.